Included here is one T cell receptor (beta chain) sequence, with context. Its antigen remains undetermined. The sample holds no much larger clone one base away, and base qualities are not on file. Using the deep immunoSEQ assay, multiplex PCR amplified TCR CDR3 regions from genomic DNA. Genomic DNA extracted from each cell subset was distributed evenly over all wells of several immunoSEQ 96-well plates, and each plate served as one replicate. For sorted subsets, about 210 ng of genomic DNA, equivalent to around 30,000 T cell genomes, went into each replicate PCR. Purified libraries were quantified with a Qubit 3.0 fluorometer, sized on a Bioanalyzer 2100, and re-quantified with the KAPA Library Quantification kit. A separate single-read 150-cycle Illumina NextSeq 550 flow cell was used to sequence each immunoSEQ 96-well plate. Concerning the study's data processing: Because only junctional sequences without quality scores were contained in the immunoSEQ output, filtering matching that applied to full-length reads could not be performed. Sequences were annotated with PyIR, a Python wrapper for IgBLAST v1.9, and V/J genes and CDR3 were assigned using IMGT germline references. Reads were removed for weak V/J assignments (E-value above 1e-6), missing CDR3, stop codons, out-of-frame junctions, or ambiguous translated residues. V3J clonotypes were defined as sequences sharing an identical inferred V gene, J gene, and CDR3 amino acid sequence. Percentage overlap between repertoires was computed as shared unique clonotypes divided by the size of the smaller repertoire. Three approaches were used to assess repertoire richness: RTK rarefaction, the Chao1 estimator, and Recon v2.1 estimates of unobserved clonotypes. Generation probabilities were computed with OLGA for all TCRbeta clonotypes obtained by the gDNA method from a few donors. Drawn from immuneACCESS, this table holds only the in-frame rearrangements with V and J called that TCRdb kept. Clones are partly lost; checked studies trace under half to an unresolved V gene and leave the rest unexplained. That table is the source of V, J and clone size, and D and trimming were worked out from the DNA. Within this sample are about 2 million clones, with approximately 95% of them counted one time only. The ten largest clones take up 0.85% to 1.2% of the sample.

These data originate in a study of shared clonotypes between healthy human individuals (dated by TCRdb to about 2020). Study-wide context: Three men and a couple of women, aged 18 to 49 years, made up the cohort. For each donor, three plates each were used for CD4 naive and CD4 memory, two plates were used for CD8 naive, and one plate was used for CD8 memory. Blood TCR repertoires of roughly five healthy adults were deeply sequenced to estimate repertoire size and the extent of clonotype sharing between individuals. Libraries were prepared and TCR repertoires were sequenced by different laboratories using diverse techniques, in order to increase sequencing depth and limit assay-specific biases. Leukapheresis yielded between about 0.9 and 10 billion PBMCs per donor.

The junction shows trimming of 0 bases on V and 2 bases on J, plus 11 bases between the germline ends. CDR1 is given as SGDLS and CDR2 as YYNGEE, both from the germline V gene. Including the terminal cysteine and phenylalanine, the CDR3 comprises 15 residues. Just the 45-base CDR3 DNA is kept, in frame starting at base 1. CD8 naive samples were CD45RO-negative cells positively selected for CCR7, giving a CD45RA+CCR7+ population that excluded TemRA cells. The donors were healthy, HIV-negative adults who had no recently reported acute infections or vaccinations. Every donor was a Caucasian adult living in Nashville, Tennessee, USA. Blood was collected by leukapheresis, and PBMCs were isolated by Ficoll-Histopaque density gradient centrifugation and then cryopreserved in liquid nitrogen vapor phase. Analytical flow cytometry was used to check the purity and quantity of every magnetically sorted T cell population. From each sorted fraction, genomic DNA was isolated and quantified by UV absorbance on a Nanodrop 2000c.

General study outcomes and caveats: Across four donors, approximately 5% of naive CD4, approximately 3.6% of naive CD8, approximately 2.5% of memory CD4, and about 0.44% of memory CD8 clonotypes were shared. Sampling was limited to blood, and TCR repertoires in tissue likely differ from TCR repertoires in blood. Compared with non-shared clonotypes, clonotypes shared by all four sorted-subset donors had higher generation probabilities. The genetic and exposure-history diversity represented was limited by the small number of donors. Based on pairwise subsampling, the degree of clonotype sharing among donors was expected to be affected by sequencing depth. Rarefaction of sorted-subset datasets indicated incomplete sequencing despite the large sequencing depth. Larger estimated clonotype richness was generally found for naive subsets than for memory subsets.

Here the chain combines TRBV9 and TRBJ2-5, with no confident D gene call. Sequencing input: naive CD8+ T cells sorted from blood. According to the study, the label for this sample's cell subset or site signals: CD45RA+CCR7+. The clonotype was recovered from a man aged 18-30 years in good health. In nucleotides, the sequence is TGTGCCAGCAGCGTAGGCCCAGACTCGCAAGAGACCCAGTACTTC. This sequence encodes CASSVGPDSQETQYF. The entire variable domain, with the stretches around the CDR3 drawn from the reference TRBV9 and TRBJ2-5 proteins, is DSGVTQTPKHLITATGQRVTLRCSPRSGDLSVYWYQQSLDQGLQFLIQYYNGEERAKGNILERFSAQQFPDLHSELNLSSLELGDSALYFCASSVGPDSQETQYFGPGTRLLVL.